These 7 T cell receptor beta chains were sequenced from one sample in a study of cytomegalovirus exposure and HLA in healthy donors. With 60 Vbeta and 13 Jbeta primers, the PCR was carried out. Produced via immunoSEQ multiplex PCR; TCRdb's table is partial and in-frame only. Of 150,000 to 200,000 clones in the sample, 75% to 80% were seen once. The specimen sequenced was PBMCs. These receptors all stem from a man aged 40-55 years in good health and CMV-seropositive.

The CDR3 sequence is CASSVRTSGGDEQFF. The CDR3, as DNA: TGTGCCAGCAGCGTCAGGACTAGCGGGGGCGATGAGCAGTTCTTC. The chain joins TRBV9 to TRBJ2-1, with 13 bases matching TRBD2. Germline trimming cut 2 bases from V and 8 bases from J; bases unmatched to any gene: 4. The CDR3 length is 15 residues. The germline V gene has CDR1 SGDLS and CDR2 YYNGEE.

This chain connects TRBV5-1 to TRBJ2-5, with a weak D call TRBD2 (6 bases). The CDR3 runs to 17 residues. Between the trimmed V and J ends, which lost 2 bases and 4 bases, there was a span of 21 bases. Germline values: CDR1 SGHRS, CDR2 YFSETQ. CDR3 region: CASSLEPRWRVGETQYF. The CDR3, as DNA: TGCGCCAGCAGCTTAGAACCGAGGTGGAGGGTAGGAGAGACCCAGTACTTC.

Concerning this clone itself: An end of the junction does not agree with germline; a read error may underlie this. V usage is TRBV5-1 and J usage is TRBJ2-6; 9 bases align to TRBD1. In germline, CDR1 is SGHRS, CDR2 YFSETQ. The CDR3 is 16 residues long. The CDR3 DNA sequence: TGCGCCAGCAGCCGGACAGGGGACTCTGGGGCCAACGGCCTGACTTTC. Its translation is CASSRTGDSGANGLTF.

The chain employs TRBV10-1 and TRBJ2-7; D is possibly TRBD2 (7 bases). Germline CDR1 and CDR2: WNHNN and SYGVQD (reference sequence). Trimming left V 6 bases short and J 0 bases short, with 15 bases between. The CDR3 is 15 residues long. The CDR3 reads CASRTSGGYSYEQYF. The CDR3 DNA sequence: TGCGCCAGCAGGACTTCGGGGGGCTACTCCTACGAGCAGTACTTC.

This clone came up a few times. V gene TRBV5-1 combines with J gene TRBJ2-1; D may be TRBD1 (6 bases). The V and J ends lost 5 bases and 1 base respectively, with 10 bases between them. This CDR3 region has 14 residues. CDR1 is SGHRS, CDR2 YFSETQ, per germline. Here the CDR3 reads CASRLQGSYNEQFF. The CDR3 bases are TGCGCCAGCAGATTACAGGGATCCTACAATGAGCAGTTCTTC.

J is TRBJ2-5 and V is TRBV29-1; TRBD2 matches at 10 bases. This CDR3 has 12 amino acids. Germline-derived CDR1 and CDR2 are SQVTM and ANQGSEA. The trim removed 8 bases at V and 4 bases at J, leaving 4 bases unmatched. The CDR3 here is CSTRTSGETQYF. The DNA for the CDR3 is TGCAGCACCCGGACTAGCGGAGAGACCCAGTACTTC.

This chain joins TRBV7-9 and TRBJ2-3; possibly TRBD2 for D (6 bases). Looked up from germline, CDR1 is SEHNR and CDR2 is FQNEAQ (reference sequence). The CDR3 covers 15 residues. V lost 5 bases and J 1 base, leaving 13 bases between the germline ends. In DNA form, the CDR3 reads TGTGCCAGCAGCCCCTCAGCGGGCCGCACAGATACGCAGTATTTT. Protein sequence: CASSPSAGRTDTQYF.